This T cell receptor beta chain was identified during a study of shared clonotypes between healthy human individuals. The CDR3 loop spans 15 amino acids. Between the trimmed V and J ends, which lost 7 bases and 8 bases, there was a span of 21 bases. From germline, CDR1 is WSHSY and CDR2 SAAADI. Naive CD8 cells comprised CD45RO-negative, CCR7-positively selected cells, excluding terminally differentiated effector memory CD45RA+ cells. General observations from the study: Represented genetic and exposure-history diversity was restricted by having few donors. Large depth notwithstanding, sorted-subset sequencing proved incomplete by rarefaction.

Researchers divided each subset's genomic DNA evenly across several immunoSEQ plates. Assay used: immunoSEQ multiplex PCR; TCRdb lists only in-frame clones, some missing. The table shows about 2.2 million clones, with roughly 95% occurring only once. With respect to this clone: Its specificity is not known.

The TCR was taken from a man aged 18 to 30 in good health. Some clones in this sample may be carry-over from other donors' samples. This sequence joins TRBV10-2 and TRBJ2-1; possibly TRBD1 for D (5 bases). The sequenced sample consisted of naive CD8+ T cells from PBMCs. In nucleotides, the CDR3 is TGCGCCAGCATTCGACAGTTTCTTACACCCCATGAGCAGTTCTTC. This sequence encodes CASIRQFLTPHEQFF.